This T cell receptor (beta chain) comes out of a study of cytomegalovirus exposure and HLA in healthy donors. Findings and caveats of the study: Across donors, presence/absence analyses took sequencing depth to be roughly uniform. TCR beta V- and J-gene trimming was later associated with a missense DCLRE1C variant. Researchers reported that three CMV-associated chains were confirmed in vitro as CMV antigen-specific.

This CDR3 has 15 residues. Notes on this clone: As yet, its antigen is unknown.

Primers: 60 Vbeta forward and 13 Jbeta reverse. TCRdb's copy holds only in-frame clones and misses some; the assay was immunoSEQ multiplex PCR. This sample yields about 240,000 clones, of which approximately 82% are seen a single time; approximately 8.4% belongs to the top ten. This chain joins TRBV21-1 and TRBJ2-1; the DNA was not compared with TRBD1, the D call given in the table. TRBV21-1 is an annotated pseudogene. The sequencing sample was made of PBMCs. This TCR came from a woman aged 55-69 years in good health and CMV-seropositive. The CDR3 DNA sequence: TGTGCCACCACCTCCGGGACAGGGGGCATCGATGAGCAGTTCTTC. Translation gives CATTSGTGGIDEQFF.